Included here is one T cell receptor (beta chain) sequence, with context. This entry comes from a study of control samples from healthy donors and cancer patients. The V end was cut by 3 bases, the J end by 2 bases, with 8 bases between. The V gene's germline CDR1 is KGHSH and CDR2 LQKENI. The length of the CDR3 is 14 residues. Profiling relied on immunoSEQ multiplex PCR, and the TCRdb table lists in-frame clones only, not all of them. The sample consists of tens of thousands of clones, 91% of them appearing once. The chain is built from TRBV18 and TRBJ1-3; perhaps TRBD1 as D (5 bases). Sample: PBMCs. This sequence originates from a man aged 50 to 60 with lung cancer. The CDR3 coding sequence is TGTGCCAGCTCACCCCGGGACCCTGGAAACACCATATATTTT. Protein sequence: CASSPRDPGNTIYF.